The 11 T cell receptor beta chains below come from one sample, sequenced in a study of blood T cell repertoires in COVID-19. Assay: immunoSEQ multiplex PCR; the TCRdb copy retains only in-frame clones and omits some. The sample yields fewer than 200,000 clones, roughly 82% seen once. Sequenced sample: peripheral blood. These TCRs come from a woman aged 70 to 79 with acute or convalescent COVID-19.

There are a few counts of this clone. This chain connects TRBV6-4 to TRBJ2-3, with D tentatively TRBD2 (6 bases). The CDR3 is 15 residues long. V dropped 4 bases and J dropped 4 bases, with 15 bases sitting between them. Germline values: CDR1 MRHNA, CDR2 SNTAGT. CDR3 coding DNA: TGTGCCAGCAGTGGGACCGGGACTTCCGCAGATACGCAGTATTTT. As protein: CASSGTGTSADTQYF.

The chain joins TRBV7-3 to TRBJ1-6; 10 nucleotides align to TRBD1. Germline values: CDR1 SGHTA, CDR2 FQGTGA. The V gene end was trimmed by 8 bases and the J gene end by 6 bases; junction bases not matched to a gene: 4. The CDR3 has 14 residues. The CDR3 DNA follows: TGTGCCAGCTCCCGGGACAGGGGTAATTCACCCCTCCACTTT. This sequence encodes CASSRDRGNSPLHF. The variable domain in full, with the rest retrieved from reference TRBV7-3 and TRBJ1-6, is GAGVSQTPSNKVTEKGKYVELRCDPISGHTALYWYRQSLGQGPEFLIYFQGTGAADDSGLPNDRFFAVRPEGSVSTLKIQRTERGDSAVYLCASSRDRGNSPLHFGNGTRLTVT.

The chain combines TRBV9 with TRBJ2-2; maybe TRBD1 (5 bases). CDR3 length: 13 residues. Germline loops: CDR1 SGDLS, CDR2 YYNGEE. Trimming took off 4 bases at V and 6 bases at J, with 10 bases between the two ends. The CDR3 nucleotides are TGTGCCAGCAGCAGGGGAAGCGCCGGGGAGCTGTTTTTT. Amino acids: CASSRGSAGELFF.

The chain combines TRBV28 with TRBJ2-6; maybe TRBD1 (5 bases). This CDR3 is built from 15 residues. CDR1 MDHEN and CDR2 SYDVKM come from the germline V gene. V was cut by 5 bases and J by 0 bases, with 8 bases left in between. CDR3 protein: CASSTTASGANVLTF. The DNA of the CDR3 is TGTGCCAGCAGTACGACAGCCTCTGGGGCCAACGTCCTGACTTTC.

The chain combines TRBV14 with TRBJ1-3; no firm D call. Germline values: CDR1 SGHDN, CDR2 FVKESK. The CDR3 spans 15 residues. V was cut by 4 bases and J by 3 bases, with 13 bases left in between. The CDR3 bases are TGTGCCAGCAGCCCCGCCGGGGTTCGTGGAAACACCATATATTTT. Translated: CASSPAGVRGNTIYF.

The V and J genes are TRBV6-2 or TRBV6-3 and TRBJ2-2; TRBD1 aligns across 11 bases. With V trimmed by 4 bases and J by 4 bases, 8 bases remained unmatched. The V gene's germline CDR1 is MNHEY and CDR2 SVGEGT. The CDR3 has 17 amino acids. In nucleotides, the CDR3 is TGTGCCAGCAGTTCCCGGGACAGGGGGACGAGCACCGGGGAGCTGTTTTTT. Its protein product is CASSSRDRGTSTGELFF.

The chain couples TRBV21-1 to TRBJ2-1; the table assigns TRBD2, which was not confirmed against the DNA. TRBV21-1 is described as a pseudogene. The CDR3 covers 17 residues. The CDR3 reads CASSKALYPGSYNEQFF. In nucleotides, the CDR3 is TGTGCCAGCAGCAAAGCGCTTTATCCCGGGTCCTACAATGAGCAGTTCTTC.

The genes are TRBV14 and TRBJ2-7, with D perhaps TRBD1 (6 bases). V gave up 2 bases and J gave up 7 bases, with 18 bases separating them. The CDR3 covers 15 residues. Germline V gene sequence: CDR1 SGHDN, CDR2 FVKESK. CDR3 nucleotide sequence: TGTGCCAGCAGCCAAAGTGGGTCGACAACAGGGGAGCAGTACTTC. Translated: CASSQSGSTTGEQYF.

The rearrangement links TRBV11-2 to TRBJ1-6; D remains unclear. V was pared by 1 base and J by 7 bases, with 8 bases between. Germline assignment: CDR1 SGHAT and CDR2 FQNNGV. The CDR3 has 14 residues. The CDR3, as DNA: TGTGCCAGCAGCTTAGGGACTACGAATTCACCCCTCCACTTT. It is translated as CASSLGTTNSPLHF. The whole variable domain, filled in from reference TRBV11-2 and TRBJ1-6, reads EAGVAQSPRYKIIEKRQSVAFWCNPISGHATLYWYQQILGQGPKLLIQFQNNGVVDDSQLPKDRFSAERLKGVDSTLKIQPAKLEDSAVYLCASSLGTTNSPLHFGNGTRLTVT.

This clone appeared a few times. In DNA form, the CDR3 reads TGTGCCAGCAGCCAACTGAATTCACCCCTCCACTTT. Translated, it gives CASSQLNSPLHF. The chain uses TRBV14 and TRBJ1-6; D is unresolved. The CDR3 is made up of 12 amino acids. V was trimmed by 2 bases and J by 7 bases, leaving 3 bases between them. The germline CDR1 and CDR2 sequences are SGHDN and FVKESK.

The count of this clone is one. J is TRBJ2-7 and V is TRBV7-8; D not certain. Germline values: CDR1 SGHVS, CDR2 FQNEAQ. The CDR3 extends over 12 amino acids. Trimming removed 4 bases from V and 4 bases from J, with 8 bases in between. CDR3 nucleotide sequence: TGTGCCAGCAGCTCCCCCAGGTACGAGCAGTACTTC. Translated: CASSSPRYEQYF.